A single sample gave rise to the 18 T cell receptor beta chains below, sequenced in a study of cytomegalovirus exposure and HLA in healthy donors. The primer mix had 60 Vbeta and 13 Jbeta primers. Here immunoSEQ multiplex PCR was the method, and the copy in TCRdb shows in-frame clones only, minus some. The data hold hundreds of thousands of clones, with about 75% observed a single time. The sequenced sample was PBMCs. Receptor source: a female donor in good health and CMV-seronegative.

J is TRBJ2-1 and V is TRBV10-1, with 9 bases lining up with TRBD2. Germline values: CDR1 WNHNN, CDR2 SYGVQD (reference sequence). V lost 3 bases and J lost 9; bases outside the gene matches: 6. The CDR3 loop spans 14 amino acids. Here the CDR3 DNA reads TGCGCCAGCAGTGAAATGGGACTAGCCGCTGAGCAGTTCTTC. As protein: CASSEMGLAAEQFF.

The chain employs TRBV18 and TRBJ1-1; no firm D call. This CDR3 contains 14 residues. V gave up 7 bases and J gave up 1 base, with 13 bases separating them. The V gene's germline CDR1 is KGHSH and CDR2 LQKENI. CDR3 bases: TGTGCCAGCTTATTCCGGGGTGGGAACACTGAAGCTTTCTTT. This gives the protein CASLFRGGNTEAFF.

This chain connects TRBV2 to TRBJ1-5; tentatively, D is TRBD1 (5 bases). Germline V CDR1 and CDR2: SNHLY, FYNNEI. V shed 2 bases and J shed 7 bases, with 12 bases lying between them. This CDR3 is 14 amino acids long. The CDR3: CASSEQGLGQPQHF. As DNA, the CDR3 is TGTGCCAGCAGTGAACAGGGTCTGGGGCAGCCCCAGCATTTT.

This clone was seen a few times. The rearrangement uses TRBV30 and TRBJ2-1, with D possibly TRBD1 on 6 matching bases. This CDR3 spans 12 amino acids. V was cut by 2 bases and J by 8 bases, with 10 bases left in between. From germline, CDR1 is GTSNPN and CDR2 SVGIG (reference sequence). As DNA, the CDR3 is TGTGCCTGGAGTCCCAGGGGCGATGAGCAGTTCTTC. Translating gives CAWSPRGDEQFF.

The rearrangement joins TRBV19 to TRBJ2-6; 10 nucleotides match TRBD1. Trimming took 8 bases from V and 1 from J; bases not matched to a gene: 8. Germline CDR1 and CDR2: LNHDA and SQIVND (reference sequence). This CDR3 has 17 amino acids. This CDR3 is CASSGTGVRSGANVLTF. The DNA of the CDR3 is TGTGCCAGTTCAGGGACAGGGGTTAGGTCTGGGGCCAACGTCCTGACTTTC.

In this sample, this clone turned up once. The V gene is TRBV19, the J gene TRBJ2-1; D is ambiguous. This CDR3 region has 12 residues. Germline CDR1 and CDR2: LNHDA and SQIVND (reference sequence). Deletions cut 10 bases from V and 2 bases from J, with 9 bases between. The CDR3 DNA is TGTGCCATCAGTTCAGCCTACAATGAGCAGTTCTTC. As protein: CAISSAYNEQFF.

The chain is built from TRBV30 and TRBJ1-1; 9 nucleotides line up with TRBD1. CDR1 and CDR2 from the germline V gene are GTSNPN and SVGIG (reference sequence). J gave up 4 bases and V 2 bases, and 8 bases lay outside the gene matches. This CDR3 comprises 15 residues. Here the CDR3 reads CAWSLSTGGSTEAFF. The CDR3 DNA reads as TGTGCCTGGAGTCTATCGACAGGGGGGAGCACTGAAGCTTTCTTT.

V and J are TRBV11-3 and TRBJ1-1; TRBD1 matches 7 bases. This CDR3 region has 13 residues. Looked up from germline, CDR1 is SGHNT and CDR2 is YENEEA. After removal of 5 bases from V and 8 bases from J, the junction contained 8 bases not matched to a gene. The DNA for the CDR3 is TGTGCCAGCAGCGGCAGGGGGTTTATGGAAGCTTTCTTT. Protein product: CASSGRGFMEAFF.

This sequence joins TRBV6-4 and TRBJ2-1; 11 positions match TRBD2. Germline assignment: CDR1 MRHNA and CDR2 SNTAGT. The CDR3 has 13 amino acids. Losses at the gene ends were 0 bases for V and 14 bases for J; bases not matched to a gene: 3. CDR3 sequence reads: CASSDSLGLAEFF. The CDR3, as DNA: TGTGCCAGCAGTGACTCTTTGGGACTAGCGGAGTTCTTC.

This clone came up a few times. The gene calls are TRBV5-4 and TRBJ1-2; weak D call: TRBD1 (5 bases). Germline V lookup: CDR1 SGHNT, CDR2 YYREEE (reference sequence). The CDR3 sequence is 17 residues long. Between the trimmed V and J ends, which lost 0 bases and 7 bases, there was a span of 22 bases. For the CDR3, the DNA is TGTGCCAGCAGCTTGGATCTACGGGGAGGGGAAACCGTTGGCTACACCTTC. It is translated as CASSLDLRGGETVGYTF.

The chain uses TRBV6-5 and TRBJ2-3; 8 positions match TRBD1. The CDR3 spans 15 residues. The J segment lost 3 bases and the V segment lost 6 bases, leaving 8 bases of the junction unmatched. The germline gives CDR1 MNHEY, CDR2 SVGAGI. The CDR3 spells CASRPETGVTDTQYF. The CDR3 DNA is TGTGCCAGCAGGCCCGAGACAGGGGTGACAGATACGCAGTATTTT.

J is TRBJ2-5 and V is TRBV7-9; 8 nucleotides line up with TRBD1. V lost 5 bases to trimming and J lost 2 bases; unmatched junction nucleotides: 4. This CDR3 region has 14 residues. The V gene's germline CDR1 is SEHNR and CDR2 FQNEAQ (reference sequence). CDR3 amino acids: CASSAGTGQETQYF. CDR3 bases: TGTGCCAGCAGCGCCGGGACAGGACAAGAGACCCAGTACTTC.

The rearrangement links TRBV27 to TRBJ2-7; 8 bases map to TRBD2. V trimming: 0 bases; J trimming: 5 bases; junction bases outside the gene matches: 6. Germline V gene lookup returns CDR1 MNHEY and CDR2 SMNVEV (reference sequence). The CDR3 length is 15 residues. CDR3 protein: CASSLSASGRHEQYF. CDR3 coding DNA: TGTGCCAGCAGTTTATCGGCCAGCGGGAGACACGAGCAGTACTTC.

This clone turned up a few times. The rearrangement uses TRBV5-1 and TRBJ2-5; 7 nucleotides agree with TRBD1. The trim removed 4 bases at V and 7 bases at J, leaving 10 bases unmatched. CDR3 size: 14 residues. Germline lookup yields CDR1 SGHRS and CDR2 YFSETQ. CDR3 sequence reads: CASSQNRGMGTQYF. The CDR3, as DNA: TGCGCCAGCAGCCAAAACAGGGGAATGGGGACCCAGTACTTC. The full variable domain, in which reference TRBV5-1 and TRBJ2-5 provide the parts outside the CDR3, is KAGVTQTPRYLIKTRGQQVTLSCSPISGHRSVSWYQQTPGQGLQFLFEYFSETQRNKGNFPGRFSGRQFSNSRSEMNVSTLELGDSALYLCASSQNRGMGTQYFGPGTRLLVL.

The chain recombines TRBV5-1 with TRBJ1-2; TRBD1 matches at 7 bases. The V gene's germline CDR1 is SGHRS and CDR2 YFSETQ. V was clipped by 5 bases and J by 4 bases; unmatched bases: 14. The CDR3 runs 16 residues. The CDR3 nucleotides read TGCGCCAGCAGTTTTCTGGGGGACAGCCTATCCTATGGCTACACCTTC. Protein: CASSFLGDSLSYGYTF.

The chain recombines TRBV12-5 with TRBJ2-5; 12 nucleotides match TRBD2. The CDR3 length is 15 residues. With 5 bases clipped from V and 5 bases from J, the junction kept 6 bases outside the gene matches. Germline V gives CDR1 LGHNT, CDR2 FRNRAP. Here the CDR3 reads CASGTGLAGIETQYF. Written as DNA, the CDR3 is TGTGCTAGTGGTACAGGACTAGCGGGAATCGAGACCCAGTACTTC.

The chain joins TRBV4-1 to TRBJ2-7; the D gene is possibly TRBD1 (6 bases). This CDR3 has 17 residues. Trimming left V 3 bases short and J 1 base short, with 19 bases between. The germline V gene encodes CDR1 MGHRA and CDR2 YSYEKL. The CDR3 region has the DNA TGCGCCAGCAGCCACTTGACGGACAGTCCCCTTTCCTACGAGCAGTACTTC. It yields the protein CASSHLTDSPLSYEQYF.

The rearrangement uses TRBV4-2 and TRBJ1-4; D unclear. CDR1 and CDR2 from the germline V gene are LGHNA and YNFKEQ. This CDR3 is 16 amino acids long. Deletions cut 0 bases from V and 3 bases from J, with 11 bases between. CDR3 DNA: TGTGCCAGCAGCCAAGACCCGGGGTCGGCTAATGAAAAACTGTTTTTT. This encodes CASSQDPGSANEKLFF.